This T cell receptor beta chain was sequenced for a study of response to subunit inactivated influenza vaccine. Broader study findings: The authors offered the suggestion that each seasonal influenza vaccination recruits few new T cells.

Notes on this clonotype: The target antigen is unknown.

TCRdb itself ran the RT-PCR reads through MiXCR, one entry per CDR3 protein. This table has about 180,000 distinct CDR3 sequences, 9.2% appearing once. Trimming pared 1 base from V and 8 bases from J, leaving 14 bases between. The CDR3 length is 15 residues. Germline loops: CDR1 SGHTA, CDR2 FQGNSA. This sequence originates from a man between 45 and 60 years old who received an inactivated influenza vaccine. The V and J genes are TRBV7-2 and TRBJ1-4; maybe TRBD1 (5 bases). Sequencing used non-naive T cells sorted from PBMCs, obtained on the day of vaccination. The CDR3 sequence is CASSLDGRGEEKLFF. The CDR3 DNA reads TGTGCCAGCAGCTTAGACGGGAGGGGAGAGGAAAAACTGTTTTTT.